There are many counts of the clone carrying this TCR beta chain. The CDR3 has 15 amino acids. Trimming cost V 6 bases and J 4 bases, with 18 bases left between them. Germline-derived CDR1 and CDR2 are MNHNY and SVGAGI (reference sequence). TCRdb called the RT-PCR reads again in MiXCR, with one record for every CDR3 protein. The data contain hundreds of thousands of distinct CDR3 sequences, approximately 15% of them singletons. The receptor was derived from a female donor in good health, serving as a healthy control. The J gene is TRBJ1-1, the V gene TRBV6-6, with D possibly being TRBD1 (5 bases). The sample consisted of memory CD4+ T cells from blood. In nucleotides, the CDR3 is TGTGCCAGCAGCCAACCAGCCTCAGGGAGCACTGAAGCTTTCTTT. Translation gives CASSQPASGSTEAFF.